This T cell receptor delta chain was captured in a study of gamma delta lymphoproliferative disorders and STAT genes (dated by TCRdb to 2017 to 2018). Describing the broader study: The LymphoTrack Dx TCRG Assay was used to build gamma-chain libraries from a minimum of 50 ng of genomic DNA. Because no corresponding Invivoscribe delta assay was available, delta-chain libraries were prepared according to the EuroClonality-NGS working group standard operating procedure. The study profiled TCR gamma and delta CDR3 repertoires by deep sequencing in Tgammadelta lymphoproliferative disease patients and healthy controls, within a larger immunophenotypic and STAT-mutation study. To confirm the results, all delta-chain samples and a couple of gamma-chain samples were sequenced a second time. Study-wide findings and limitations: Nearly all major patient gamma and delta clonotypes were public, shared with at least one healthy donor; only two gamma clonotypes were private to disease. It was noted by the authors that NGS specificity may be reduced at low frequencies, so confirmation of the public or private nature of leukemic clones is needed. When whole repertoires were clustered, patient gamma repertoires were grouped separately from healthy controls, whereas no separation between groups was observed for delta repertoires. Control T cells likely spanned varied maturation stages, while leukemic cells were skewed toward terminal effectors, potentially limiting patient-control comparisons.

This clone is described as medium-sized (0.01 to 0.1%). Its antigen has not been determined. No base quality information exists; no much larger clone differs at one position. Other DNA sequences from this sample encode an identical CDR3 as well. The junction shows trimming of 1 base on V and 0 bases on J, and the gene matches do not reach 14 bases of it. CDR1 and CDR2 are drawn from the germline V gene: TSWWSYY, QGS. The CDR3 covers 19 residues, taking in both the cysteine and the phenylalanine. The kept DNA is CDR3 alone, 57 bases in frame from the first base. Genomic DNA from peripheral blood mononuclear cells isolated from patients and controls was used for TCR sequencing. The control group consisted of approximately 23 healthy adult blood donors (median age approximately 64 years; approximately twelve males and about 11 females) who were matched to the patients for age and sex. Both library methods used multiplex PCR with primers targeting conserved V and J regions of the TCR genes. The amplicons were purified, pooled and then sequenced on an Illumina MiSeq platform. The authors' pipeline ran thus. MiXCR performed V(D)J alignment, clonotype assembly and translation, and VDJtools was used for functionality assessment and CDR3 repertoire analyses. CDR3 was defined per IMGT, and analyses were restricted to productive sequences using functional genes, excluding ORF genes and pseudogenes. A custom Python script searched for identical amino acid CDR3s of major clonotypes (frequency >=5%) across all patients and controls. A one-sided non-parametric Wilcoxon test was used to compare clonotype frequencies between patients and controls. TCRdb called clones anew from the public reads via CATT; matching DNA rows were later pooled. None of the V and J calls come from the authors' own analysis; TCRdb made them. The sample yields several thousand delta-chain clones; 0.95% to 1.1% were counted once. The ten largest clones represent around 20% of the sample.

This receptor was taken from a human donor in good health. The V gene is TRDV1 and the J gene is TRDJ1, and 7 junction bases match TRDD3. Sequencing was done on a sample of blood. The CDR3 here reads CALGERPPPWGKYTDKLIF. The sequenced DNA: TGTGCTCTTGGGGAACGCCCCCCACCGTGGGGGAAGTACACCGATAAACTCATCTTT.